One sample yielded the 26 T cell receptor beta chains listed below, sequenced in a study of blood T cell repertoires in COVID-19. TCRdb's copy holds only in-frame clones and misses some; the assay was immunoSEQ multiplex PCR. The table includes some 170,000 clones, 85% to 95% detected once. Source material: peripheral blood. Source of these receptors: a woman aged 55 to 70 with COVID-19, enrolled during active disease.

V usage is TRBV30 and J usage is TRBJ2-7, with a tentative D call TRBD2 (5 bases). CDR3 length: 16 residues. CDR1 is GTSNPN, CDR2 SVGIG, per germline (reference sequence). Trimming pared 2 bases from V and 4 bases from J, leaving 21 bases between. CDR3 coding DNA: TGTGCCTGGAGTATCCAGGCGGGCAGTGGGGTGTACGAGCAGTACTTC. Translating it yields CAWSIQAGSGVYEQYF.

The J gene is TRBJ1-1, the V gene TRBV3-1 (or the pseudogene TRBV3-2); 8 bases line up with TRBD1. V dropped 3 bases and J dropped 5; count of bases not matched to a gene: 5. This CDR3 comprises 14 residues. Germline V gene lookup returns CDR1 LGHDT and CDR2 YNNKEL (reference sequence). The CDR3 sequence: CASSQLQGATEAFF. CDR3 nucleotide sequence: TGTGCCAGCAGCCAGCTTCAGGGGGCAACTGAAGCTTTCTTT.

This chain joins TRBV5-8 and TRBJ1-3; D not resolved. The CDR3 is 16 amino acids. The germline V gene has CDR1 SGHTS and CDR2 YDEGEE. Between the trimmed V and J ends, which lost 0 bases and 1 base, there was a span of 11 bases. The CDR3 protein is CASSLAGPGSGNTIYF. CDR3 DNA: TGTGCCAGCAGCTTGGCCGGGCCGGGATCTGGAAACACCATATATTTT.

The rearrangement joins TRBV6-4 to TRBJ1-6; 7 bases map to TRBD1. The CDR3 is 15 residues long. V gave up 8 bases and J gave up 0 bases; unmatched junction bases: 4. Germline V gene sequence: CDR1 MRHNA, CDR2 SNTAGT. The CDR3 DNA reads TGTGCCAGCGCTCCAGGGGGCTCCTATAATTCACCCCTCCACTTT. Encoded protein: CASAPGGSYNSPLHF.

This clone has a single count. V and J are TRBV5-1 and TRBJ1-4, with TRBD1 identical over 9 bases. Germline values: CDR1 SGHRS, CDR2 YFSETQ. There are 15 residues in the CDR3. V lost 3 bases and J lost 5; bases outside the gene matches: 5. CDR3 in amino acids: CASSWTGQGNEKLFF. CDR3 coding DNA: TGCGCCAGCAGCTGGACGGGACAGGGAAATGAAAAACTGTTTTTT.

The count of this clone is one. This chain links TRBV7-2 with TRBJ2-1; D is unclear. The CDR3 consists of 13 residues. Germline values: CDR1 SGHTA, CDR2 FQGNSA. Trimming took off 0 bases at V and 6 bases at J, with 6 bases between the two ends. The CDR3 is CASSLARLNEQFF. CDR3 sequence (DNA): TGTGCCAGCAGCTTAGCGCGACTCAATGAGCAGTTCTTC.

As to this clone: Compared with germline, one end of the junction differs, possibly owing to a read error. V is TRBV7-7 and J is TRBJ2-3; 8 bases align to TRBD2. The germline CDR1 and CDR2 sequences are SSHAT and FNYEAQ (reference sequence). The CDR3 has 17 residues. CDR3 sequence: CASSYHDKGAGVDTQYF. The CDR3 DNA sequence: TGTGCTAGCAGCTACCATGACAAAGGAGCGGGGGTGGATACGCAGTATTTT.

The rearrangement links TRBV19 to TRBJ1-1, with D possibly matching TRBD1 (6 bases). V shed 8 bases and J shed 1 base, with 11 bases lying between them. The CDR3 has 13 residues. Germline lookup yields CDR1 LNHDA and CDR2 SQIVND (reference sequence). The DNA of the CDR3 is TGTGCCAGTGCAACAGGGCCGAACACTGAAGCTTTCTTT. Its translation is CASATGPNTEAFF.

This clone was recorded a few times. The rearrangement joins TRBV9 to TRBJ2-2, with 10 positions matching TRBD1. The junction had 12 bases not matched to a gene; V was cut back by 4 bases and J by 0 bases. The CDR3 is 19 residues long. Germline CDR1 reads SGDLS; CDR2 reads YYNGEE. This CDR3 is CASSSVGTGVTTNTGELFF. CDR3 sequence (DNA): TGTGCCAGCAGCTCCGTCGGGACAGGGGTAACTACGAACACCGGGGAGCTGTTTTTT.

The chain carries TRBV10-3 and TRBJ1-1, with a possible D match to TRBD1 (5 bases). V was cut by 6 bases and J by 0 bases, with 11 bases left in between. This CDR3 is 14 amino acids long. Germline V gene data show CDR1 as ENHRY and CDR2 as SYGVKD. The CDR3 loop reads CAIRPTGVNTEAFF. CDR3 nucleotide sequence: TGTGCCATCAGGCCCACGGGGGTGAACACTGAAGCTTTCTTT.

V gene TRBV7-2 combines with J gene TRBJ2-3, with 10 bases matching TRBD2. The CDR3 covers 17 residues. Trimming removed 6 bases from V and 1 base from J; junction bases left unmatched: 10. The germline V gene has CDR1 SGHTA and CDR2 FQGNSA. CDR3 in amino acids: CASRSNSGGPRTDTQYF. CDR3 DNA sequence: TGTGCCAGCAGATCAAATAGCGGGGGGCCCCGCACAGATACGCAGTATTTT.

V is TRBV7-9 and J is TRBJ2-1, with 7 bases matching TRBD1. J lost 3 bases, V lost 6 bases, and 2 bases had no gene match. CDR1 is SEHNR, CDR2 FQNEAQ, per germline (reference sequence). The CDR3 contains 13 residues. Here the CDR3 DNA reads TGTGCCAGCAGAGGGGACAGCTACAATGAGCAGTTCTTC. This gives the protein CASRGDSYNEQFF.

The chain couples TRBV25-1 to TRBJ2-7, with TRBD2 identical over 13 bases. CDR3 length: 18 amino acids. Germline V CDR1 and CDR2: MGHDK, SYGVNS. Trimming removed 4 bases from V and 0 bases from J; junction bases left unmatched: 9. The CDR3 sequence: CASSGRLAGGTGSYEQYF. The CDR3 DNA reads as TGTGCCAGCAGTGGGAGACTAGCGGGGGGAACTGGCTCCTACGAGCAGTACTTC.

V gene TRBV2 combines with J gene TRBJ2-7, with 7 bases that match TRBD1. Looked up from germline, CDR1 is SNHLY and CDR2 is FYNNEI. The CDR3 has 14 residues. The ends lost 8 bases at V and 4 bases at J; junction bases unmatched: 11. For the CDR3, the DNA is TGTGCCAGCCGAAGGGGGCGGATGGGATACGAGCAGTACTTC. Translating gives CASRRGRMGYEQYF.

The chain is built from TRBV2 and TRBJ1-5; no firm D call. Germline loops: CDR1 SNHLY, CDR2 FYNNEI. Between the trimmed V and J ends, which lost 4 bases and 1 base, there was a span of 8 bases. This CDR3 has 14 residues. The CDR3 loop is CASSATFSNQPQHF. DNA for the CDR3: TGTGCCAGCAGTGCTACTTTCAGCAATCAGCCCCAGCATTTT.

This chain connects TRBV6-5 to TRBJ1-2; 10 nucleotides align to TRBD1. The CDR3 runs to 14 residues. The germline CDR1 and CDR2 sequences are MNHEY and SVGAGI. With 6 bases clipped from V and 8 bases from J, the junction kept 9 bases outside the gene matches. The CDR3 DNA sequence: TGTGCCAGCAGCCCGACAGGGGGCCCCTGGGGCTACACCTTC. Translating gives CASSPTGGPWGYTF.

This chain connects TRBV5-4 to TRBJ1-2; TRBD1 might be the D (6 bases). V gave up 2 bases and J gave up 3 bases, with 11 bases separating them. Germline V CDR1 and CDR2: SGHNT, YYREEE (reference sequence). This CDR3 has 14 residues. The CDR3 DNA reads TGTGCCAGCAGCTTAAAACAGGGCGACTATGGCTACACCTTC. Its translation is CASSLKQGDYGYTF.

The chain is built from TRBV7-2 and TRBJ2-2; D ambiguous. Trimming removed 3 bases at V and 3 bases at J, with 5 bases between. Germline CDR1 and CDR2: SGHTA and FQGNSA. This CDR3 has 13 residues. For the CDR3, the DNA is TGTGCCAGCAGCTTTATCTACACCGGGGAGCTGTTTTTT. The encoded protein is CASSFIYTGELFF.

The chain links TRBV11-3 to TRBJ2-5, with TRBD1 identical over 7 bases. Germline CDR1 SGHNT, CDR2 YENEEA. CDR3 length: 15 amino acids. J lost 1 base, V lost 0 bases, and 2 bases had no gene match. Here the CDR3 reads CASSLDGTVQETQYF. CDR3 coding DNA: TGTGCCAGCAGCTTAGATGGGACAGTCCAAGAGACCCAGTACTTC.

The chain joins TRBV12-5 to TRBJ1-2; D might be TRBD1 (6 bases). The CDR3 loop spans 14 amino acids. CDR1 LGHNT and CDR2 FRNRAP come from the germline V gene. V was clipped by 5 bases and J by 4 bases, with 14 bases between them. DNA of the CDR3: TGTGCTAGTGGTCCCCCGGGGGGCCTCTATGGCTACACCTTC. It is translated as CASGPPGGLYGYTF.

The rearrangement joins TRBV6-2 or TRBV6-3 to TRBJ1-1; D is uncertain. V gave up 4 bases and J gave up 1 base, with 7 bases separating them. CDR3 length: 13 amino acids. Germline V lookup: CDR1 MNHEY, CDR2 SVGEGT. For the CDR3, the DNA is TGTGCCAGCAGTTTAGCGTGGAACACTGAAGCTTTCTTT. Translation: CASSLAWNTEAFF.

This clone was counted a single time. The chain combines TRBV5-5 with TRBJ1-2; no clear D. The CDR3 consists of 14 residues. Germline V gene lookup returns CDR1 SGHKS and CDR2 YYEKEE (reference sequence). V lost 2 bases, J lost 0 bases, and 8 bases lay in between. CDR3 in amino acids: CASSLEEPNYGYTF. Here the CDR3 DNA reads TGTGCCAGCAGCTTAGAGGAACCTAACTATGGCTACACCTTC.

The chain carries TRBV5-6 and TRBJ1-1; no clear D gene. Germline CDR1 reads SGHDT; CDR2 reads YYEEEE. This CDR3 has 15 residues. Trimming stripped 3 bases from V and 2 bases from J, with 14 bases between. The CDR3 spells CASSYGLQTNTEAFF. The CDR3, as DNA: TGTGCCAGCAGCTATGGACTTCAGACAAACACTGAAGCTTTCTTT.

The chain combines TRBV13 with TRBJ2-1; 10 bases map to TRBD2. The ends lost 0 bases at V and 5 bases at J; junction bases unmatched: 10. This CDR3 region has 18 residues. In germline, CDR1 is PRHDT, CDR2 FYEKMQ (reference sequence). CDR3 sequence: CASSLGISGTSDHNEQFF. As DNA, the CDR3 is TGTGCCAGCAGCTTAGGAATTTCGGGGACTAGCGACCACAATGAGCAGTTCTTC.

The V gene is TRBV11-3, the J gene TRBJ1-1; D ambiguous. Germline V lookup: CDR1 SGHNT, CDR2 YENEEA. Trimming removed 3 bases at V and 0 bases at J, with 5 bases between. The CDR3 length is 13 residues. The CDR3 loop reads CASSFSLNTEAFF. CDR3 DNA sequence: TGTGCCAGCAGCTTTAGCCTGAACACTGAAGCTTTCTTT.

The CDR3 sequence is CASRTTENTEAFF. The CDR3 DNA sequence: TGTGCCAGCAGGACGACAGAGAACACTGAAGCTTTCTTT. The V and J genes are TRBV3-1 (or the pseudogene TRBV3-2) and TRBJ1-1; D may be TRBD1 (5 bases). The germline CDR1 and CDR2 sequences are LGHDT and YNNKEL (reference sequence). The CDR3 contains 13 residues. Trimming removed 6 bases from V and 1 base from J, with 9 bases in between.